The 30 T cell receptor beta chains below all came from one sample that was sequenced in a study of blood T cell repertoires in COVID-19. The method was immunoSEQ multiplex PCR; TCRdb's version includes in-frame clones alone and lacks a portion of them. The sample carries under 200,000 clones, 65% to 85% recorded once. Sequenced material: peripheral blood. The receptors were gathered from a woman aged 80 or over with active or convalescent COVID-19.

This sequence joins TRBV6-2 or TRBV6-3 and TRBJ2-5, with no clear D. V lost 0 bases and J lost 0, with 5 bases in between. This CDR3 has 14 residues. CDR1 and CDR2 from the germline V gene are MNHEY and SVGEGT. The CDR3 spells CASSYSQYQETQYF. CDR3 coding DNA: TGTGCCAGCAGTTACTCTCAGTACCAAGAGACCCAGTACTTC.

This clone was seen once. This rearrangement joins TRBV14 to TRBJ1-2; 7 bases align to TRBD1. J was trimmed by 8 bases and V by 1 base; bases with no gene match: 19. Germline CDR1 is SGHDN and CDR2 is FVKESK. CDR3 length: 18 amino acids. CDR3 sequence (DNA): TGTGCCAGCAGCCAAGGGTCTCGAGGTCCTAGGGACAGAAGGGGCTACACCTTC. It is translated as CASSQGSRGPRDRRGYTF.

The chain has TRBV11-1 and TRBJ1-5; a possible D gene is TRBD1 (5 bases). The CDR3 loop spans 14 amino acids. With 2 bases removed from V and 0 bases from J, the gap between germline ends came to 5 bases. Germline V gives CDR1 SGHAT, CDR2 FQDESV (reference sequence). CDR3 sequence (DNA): TGTGCCAGCAGCTTACAGGGTAGCAATCAGCCCCAGCATTTT. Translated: CASSLQGSNQPQHF.

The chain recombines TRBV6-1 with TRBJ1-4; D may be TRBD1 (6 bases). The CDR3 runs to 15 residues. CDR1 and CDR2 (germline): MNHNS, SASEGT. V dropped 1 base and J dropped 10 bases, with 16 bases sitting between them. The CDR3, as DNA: TGTGCCAGCAGTGAAGTGGGGCAGGGGACGGGAAAACTGTTTTTT. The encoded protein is CASSEVGQGTGKLFF.

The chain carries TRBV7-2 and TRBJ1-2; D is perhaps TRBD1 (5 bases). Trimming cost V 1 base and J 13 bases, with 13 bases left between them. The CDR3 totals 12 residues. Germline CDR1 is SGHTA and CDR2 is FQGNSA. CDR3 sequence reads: CASSLGQSVCTF. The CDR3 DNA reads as TGTGCCAGCAGCTTAGGACAGTCGGTTTGCACCTTC. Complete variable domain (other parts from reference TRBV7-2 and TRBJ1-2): GAGVSQSPSNKVTEKGKDVELRCDPISGHTALYWYRQSLGQGLEFLIYFQGNSAPDKSGLPSDRFSAERTGGSVSTLTIQRTQQEDSAVYLCASSLGQSVCTFGSGTRLTVV.

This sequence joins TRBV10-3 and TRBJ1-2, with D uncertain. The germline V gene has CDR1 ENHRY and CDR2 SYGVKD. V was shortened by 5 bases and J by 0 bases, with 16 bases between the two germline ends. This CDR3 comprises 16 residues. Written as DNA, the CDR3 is TGTGCCATCAGTCCGACTTACGGTAGTTCTAACTATGGCTACACCTTC. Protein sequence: CAISPTYGSSNYGYTF.

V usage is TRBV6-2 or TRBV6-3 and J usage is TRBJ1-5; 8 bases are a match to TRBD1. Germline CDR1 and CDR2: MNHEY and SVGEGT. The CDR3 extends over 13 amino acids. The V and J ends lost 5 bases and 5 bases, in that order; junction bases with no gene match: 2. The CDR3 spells CASSDRGDQPQHF. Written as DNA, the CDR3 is TGTGCCAGCAGTGACAGGGGTGATCAGCCCCAGCATTTT.

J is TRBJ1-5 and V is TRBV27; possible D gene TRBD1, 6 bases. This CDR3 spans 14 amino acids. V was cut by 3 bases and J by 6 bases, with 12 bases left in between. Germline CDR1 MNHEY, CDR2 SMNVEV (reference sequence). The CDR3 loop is CASSFSGEIQPQHF. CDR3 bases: TGTGCCAGCAGTTTTTCAGGGGAGATTCAGCCCCAGCATTTT.

The CDR3 coding sequence is TGCGCCAGCAGTGAACAGGGGGCCACTGAAGCTTTCTTT. Its translation is CASSEQGATEAFF. The V gene is TRBV10-2, the J gene TRBJ1-1, with TRBD1 identical over 9 bases. Germline-derived CDR1 and CDR2 are WSHSY and SAAADI. The CDR3 has 13 residues. The J segment lost 4 bases and the V segment lost 3 bases, leaving 0 bases of the junction unmatched.

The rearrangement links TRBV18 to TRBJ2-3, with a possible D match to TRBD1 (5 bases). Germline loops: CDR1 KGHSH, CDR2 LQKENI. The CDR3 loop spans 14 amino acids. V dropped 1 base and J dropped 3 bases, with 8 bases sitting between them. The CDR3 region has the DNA TGTGCCAGCTCACCACGACAGTTAACAGATACGCAGTATTTT. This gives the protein CASSPRQLTDTQYF.

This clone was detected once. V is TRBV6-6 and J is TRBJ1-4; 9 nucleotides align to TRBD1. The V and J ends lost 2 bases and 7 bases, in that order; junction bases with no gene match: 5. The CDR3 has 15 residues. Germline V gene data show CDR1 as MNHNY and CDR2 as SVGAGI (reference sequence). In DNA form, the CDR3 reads TGTGCCAGCAGTTACCCGGGACAGGGACTTGAAAAACTGTTTTTT. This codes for CASSYPGQGLEKLFF.

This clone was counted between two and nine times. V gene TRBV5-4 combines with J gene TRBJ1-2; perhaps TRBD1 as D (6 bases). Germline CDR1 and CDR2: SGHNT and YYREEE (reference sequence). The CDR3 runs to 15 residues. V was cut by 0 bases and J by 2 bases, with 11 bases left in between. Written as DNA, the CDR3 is TGTGCCAGCAGCTTGGAACCAACAGGGAACTATGGCTACACCTTC. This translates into CASSLEPTGNYGYTF.

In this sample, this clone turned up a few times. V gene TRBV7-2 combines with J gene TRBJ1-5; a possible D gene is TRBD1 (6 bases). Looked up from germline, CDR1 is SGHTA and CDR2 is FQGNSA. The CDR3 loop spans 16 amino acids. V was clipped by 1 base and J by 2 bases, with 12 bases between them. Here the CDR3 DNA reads TGTGCCAGCAGCTTAGGACCAGGGGACGGCAATCAGCCCCAGCATTTT. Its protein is CASSLGPGDGNQPQHF.

CDR3 region: CASSPGLASPDTQYF. CDR3 bases: TGTGCCAGCAGCCCAGGACTAGCCTCCCCAGATACGCAGTATTTT. V is TRBV6-5 and J is TRBJ2-3; 8 nucleotides line up with TRBD2. There are 15 residues in the CDR3. The V and J ends lost 6 bases and 4 bases, in that order; junction bases with no gene match: 9. Germline V gene lookup returns CDR1 MNHEY and CDR2 SVGAGI.

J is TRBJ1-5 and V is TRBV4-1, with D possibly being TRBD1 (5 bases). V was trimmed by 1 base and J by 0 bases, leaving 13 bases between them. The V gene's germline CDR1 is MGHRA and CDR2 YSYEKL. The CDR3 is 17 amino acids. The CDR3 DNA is TGCGCCAGCAGCCAAGGGACATCTGGTTATAGCAATCAGCCCCAGCATTTT. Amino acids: CASSQGTSGYSNQPQHF.

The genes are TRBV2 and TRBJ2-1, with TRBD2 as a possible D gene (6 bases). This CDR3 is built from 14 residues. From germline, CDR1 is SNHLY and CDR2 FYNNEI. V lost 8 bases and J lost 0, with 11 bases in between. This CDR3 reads CASVGLSSYNEQFF. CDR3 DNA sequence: TGTGCCAGCGTGGGACTCAGCTCCTACAATGAGCAGTTCTTC.

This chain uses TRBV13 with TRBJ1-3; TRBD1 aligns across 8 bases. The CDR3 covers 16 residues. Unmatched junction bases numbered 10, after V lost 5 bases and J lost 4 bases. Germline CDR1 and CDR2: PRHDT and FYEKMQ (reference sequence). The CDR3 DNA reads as TGTGCCAGCAGCCTCACAGGACAGGGTTACGGAAACACCATATATTTT. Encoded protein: CASSLTGQGYGNTIYF.

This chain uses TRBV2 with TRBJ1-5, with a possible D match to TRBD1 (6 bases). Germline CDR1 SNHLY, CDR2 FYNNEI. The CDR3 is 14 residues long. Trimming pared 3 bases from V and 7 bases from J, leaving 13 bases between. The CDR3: CASSEATGWQPQHF. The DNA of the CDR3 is TGTGCCAGCAGTGAGGCGACAGGATGGCAGCCCCAGCATTTT.

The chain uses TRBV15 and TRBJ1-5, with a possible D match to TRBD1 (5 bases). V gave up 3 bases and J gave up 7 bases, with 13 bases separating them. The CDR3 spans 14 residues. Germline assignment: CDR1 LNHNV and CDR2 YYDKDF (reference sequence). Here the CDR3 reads CATSSDSLWQPQHF. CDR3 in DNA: TGTGCCACCAGCAGCGACAGTTTATGGCAGCCCCAGCATTTT.

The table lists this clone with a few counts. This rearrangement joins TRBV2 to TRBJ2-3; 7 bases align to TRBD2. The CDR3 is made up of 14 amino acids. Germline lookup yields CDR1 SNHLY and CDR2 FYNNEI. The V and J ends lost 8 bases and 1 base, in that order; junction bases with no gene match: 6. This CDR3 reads CASGGRGGTDTQYF. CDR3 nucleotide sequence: TGTGCCAGCGGCGGGAGAGGGGGCACAGATACGCAGTATTTT.

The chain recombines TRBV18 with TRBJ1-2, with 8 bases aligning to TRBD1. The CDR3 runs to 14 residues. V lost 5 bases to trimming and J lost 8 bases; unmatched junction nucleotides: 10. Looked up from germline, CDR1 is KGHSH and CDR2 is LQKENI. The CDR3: CASSTVTGAEGYTF. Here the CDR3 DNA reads TGTGCCAGCTCAACGGTGACAGGGGCGGAGGGCTACACCTTC. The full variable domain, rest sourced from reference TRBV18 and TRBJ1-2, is NAGVMQNPRHLVRRRGQEARLRCSPMKGHSHVYWYRQLPEEGLKFMVYLQKENIIDESGMPKERFSAEFPKEGPSILRIQQVVRGDSAAYFCASSTVTGAEGYTFGSGTRLTVV.

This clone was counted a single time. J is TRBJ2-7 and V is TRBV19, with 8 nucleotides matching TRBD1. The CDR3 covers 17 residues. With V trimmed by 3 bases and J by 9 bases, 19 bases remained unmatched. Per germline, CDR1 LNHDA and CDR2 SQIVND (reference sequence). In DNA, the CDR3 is TGTGCCAGTAGTATTGAGTTTGGGGGACAGGTGATGAAGGCGCAGTACTTC. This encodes CASSIEFGGQVMKAQYF.

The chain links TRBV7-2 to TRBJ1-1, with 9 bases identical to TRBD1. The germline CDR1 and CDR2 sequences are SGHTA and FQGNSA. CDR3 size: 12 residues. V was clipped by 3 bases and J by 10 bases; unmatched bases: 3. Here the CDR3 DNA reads TGTGCCAGCAGCTTGGGACAGGGTGTAGCTTTCTTT. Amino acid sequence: CASSLGQGVAFF. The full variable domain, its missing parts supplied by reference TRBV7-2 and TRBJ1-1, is GAGVSQSPSNKVTEKGKDVELRCDPISGHTALYWYRQSLGQGLEFLIYFQGNSAPDKSGLPSDRFSAERTGGSVSTLTIQRTQQEDSAVYLCASSLGQGVAFFGQGTRLTVV.

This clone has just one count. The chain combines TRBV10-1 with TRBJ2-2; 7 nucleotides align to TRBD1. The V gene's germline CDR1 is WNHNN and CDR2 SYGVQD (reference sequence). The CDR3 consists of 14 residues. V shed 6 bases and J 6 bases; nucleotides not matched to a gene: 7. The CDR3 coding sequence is TGCGCCAGCAGCTTTGAGACAGGGCCCGGGGAGCTGTTTTTT. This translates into CASSFETGPGELFF.

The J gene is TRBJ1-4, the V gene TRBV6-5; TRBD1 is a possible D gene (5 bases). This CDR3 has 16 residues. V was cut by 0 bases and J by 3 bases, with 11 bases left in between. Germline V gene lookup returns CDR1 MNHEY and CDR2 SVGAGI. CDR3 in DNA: TGTGCCAGCAGTTACTCCCGGCAGGGCGCTAATGAAAAACTGTTTTTT. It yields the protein CASSYSRQGANEKLFF.

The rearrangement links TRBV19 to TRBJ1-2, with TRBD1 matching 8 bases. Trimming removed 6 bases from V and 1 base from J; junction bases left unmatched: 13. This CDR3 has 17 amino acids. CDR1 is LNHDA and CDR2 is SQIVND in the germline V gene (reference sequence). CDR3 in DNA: TGTGCCAGTAGGGGCGGATTTGGACAGGGTTTTAACTATGGCTACACCTTC. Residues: CASRGGFGQGFNYGYTF.

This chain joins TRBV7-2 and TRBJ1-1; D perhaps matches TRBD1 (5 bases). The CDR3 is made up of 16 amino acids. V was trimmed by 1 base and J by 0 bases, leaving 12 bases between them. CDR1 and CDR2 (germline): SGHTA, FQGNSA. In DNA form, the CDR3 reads TGTGCCAGCAGCTTAGTAGGTTCGGGGGTGAACACTGAAGCTTTCTTT. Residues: CASSLVGSGVNTEAFF.

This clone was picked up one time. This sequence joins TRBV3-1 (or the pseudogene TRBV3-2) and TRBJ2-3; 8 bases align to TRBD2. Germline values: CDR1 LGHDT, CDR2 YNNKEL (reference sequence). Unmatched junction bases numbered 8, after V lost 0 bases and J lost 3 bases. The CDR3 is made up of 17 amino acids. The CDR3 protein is CASSQESPGGTTDTQYF. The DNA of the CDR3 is TGTGCCAGCAGCCAAGAAAGCCCGGGGGGGACGACAGATACGCAGTATTTT.

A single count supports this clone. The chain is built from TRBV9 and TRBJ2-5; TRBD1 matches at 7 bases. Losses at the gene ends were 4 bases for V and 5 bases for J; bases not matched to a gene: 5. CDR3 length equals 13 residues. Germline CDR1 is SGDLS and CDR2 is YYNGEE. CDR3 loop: CASSPGTAETQYF. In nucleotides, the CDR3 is TGTGCCAGCAGCCCTGGGACAGCCGAGACCCAGTACTTC.

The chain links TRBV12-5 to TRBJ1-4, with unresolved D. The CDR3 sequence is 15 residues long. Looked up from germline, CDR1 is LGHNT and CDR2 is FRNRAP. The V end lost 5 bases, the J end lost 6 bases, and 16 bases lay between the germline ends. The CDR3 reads CASGPSGPADEKLFF. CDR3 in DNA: TGTGCTAGTGGTCCCTCCGGACCAGCGGATGAAAAACTGTTTTTT.